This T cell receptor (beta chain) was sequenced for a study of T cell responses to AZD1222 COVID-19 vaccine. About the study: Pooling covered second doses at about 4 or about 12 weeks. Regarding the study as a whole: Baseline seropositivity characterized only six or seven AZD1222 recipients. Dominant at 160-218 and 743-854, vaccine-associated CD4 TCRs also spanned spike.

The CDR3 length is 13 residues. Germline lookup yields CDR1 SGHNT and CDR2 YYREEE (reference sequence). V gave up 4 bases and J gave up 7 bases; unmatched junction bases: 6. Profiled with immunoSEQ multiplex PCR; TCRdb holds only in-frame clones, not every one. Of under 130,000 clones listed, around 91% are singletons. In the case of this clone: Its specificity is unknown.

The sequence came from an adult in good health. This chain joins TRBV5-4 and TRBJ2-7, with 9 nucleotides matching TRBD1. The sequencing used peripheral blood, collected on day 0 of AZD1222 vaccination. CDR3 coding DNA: TGTGCCAGCAGCAGGGACAGGGCTGGAGAGCAGTACTTC. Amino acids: CASSRDRAGEQYF.